Below, one T cell receptor (beta chain) is given with its context. It has no known antigen specificity. Nothing much larger sits one base from this clone, and base qualities are not available. The sample belongs to a study of control samples from healthy donors and cancer patients (dated by TCRdb to about 2020). Libraries were constructed by the immunoSEQ multiplex PCR assay. The source is immuneACCESS, and TCRdb retained only in-frame sequences with V and J called. Part of the clones is not carried over; for the studies checked, unresolved V genes explain less than half of this, and the remainder is unexplained. Within this sample are some 78,000 clones, with roughly 91% of them counted one time only. The ten largest clonotypes hold 7.5% to 9% of the sample. Reading the germline V gene gives CDR1 SNHLY and CDR2 FYNNEI. Including the terminal cysteine and phenylalanine, the CDR3 comprises 14 residues. Just CDR3 DNA is preserved here, 42 bases in frame from base 1. V trim: 6 bases; J trim: 9 bases; unmatched bases: 10.

The chain is encoded by TRBV2 joined to TRBJ2-1, with 8 bases matching TRBD2. The sequenced sample consisted of blood. This clonotype was sampled from a woman in her sixties or seventies in good health. The CDR3 protein sequence reads: CASSSGLGTVEQFF. The nucleotide sequence is given as TGTGCCAGCAGCTCGGGACTAGGCACGGTTGAGCAGTTCTTC.